The 32 T cell receptor beta chains presented below share a single source sample, sequenced in a study of T cell responses to AZD1222 COVID-19 vaccine. Produced via immunoSEQ multiplex PCR; TCRdb's table is partial and in-frame only. The data show approximately 140,000 clones, 91% seen once. The material was peripheral blood, obtained 28 days after the second AZD1222 dose. These receptor sequences come from an adult who received the AZD1222 COVID-19 vaccine.

Only one count was recorded for this clone. The V and J genes are TRBV14 and TRBJ1-2; D call uncertain. Germline loops: CDR1 SGHDN, CDR2 FVKESK. There are 12 residues in the CDR3. The germline V and J ends were trimmed by 5 bases and 1 base, with 5 bases remaining between them. CDR3 DNA: TGTGCCAGCAGCGCGGGTAACTATGGCTACACCTTC. It is translated as CASSAGNYGYTF.

The chain carries TRBV10-3 and TRBJ1-1, with unresolved D. The CDR3 extends over 14 amino acids. The ends were cut back, 10 bases at V and 6 bases at J, with 21 bases in the middle. The V gene's germline CDR1 is ENHRY and CDR2 SYGVKD. The CDR3 nucleotides are TGTGCCACTAAAACTAACGGGGAATCCCCTGAAGCTTTCTTT. Its translation: CATKTNGESPEAFF.

The chain combines TRBV12-5 with TRBJ2-5, with D tentatively TRBD1 or TRBD2 (6 bases each). The CDR3 covers 17 residues. The V and J ends lost 0 bases and 5 bases respectively, with 19 bases between them. CDR1 and CDR2 from the germline V gene are LGHNT and FRNRAP. The CDR3 region is CASGLVGGSGIGETQYF. DNA of the CDR3: TGTGCTAGTGGTTTGGTAGGGGGTAGCGGTATAGGGGAGACCCAGTACTTC.

This clone was counted a single time. The chain employs TRBV10-3 and TRBJ2-5, with no clear D. This CDR3 contains 15 residues. Germline values: CDR1 ENHRY, CDR2 SYGVKD. V lost 3 bases and J lost 5, with 16 bases in between. CDR3 amino acids: CAISDALLTGETQYF. DNA for the CDR3: TGTGCCATCAGTGACGCTCTTCTTACTGGGGAGACCCAGTACTTC.

The CDR3 sequence is CATSDGLAGGYEQYF. DNA for the CDR3: TGTGCCACCAGTGACGGACTAGCGGGAGGCTACGAGCAGTACTTC. This chain joins TRBV24-1 and TRBJ2-7, with TRBD2 matching 14 bases. V dropped 4 bases and J dropped 3; count of bases not matched to a gene: 1. Per the germline V gene, CDR1 is KGHDR and CDR2 is SFDVKD. The CDR3 consists of 15 residues.

This clone appeared once. The chain employs TRBV14 and TRBJ2-1; no definite D call. Deletions cut 9 bases from V and 7 bases from J, with 7 bases between. This CDR3 has 10 residues. Germline V gene data show CDR1 as SGHDN and CDR2 as FVKESK. The CDR3 DNA reads as TGTGCCAGACAAATAAATGAGCAGTTCTTC. Its protein product is CARQINEQFF. The full variable domain, with the rest looked up from reference TRBV14 and TRBJ2-1, is EAGVTQFPSHSVIEKGQTVTLRCDPISGHDNLYWYRRVMGKEIKFLLHFVKESKQDESGMPNNRFLAERTGGTYSTLKVQPAELEDSGVYFCARQINEQFFGPGTRLTVL.

The J gene is TRBJ2-2, the V gene TRBV9; 10 bases are shared with TRBD2. The germline CDR1 and CDR2 sequences are SGDLS and YYNGEE. The V and J ends lost 1 base and 4 bases, in that order; junction bases with no gene match: 10. The CDR3 has 18 residues. CDR3 sequence (DNA): TGTGCCAGCAGCGTATCAACTAGCGGGATCGCGGGCACCGGGGAGCTGTTTTTT. Amino acids: CASSVSTSGIAGTGELFF. Together with reference TRBV9 and TRBJ2-2, the CDR3 gives the full variable domain: DSGVTQTPKHLITATGQRVTLRCSPRSGDLSVYWYQQSLDQGLQFLIQYYNGEERAKGNILERFSAQQFPDLHSELNLSSLELGDSALYFCASSVSTSGIAGTGELFFGEGSRLTVL.

This chain connects TRBV7-8 to TRBJ2-4; 7 bases agree with TRBD2. Trimming removed 4 bases from V and 8 bases from J; junction bases left unmatched: 17. Germline V gene data show CDR1 as SGHVS and CDR2 as FQNEAQ. The CDR3 has 17 residues. CDR3 in amino acids: CASSSKPTVARGDIQYF. CDR3 bases: TGTGCCAGCAGCTCCAAGCCCACCGTTGCCCGGGGGGACATTCAGTACTTC. Full variable domain (outside the CDR3, taken from reference TRBV7-8 and TRBJ2-4): GAGVSQSPRYKVAKRGQDVALRCDPISGHVSLFWYQQALGQGPEFLTYFQNEAQLDKSGLPSDRFFAERPEGSVSTLKIQRTQQEDSAVYLCASSSKPTVARGDIQYFGAGTRLSVL.

The genes are TRBV5-1 and TRBJ2-6; D unresolved. Germline CDR1 SGHRS, CDR2 YFSETQ. Trimming removed 0 bases from V and 0 bases from J, with 13 bases in between. There are 18 residues in the CDR3. CDR3 sequence (DNA): TGCGCCAGCAGCTTGGCCGGAATGGAACTCTCTGGGGCCAACGTCCTGACTTTC. This translates into CASSLAGMELSGANVLTF.

The chain links TRBV28 to TRBJ2-7; weak D call: TRBD1 (6 bases). Trimming took off 2 bases at V and 9 bases at J, with 8 bases between the two ends. CDR3 size: 11 residues. The germline V gene encodes CDR1 MDHEN and CDR2 SYDVKM. The CDR3 sequence is CASSLPDRQYF. DNA for the CDR3: TGTGCCAGCAGTTTACCGGACAGGCAGTACTTC.

The V gene is TRBV19, the J gene TRBJ2-3; 9 nucleotides agree with TRBD1. Germline V gives CDR1 LNHDA, CDR2 SQIVND (reference sequence). The CDR3 has 15 residues. Trimming cost V 4 bases and J 4 bases; bases outside gene matches: 6. DNA of the CDR3: TGTGCCAGTAGTAATAGACAGGGGGGCGCAGATACGCAGTATTTT. Translation: CASSNRQGGADTQYF.

The CDR3 nucleotides are TGTGCCAGCAGCCAAATTGGGGAGCCTAACTATGGCTACACCTTC. It specifies CASSQIGEPNYGYTF. This rearrangement joins TRBV3-1 (or the pseudogene TRBV3-2) to TRBJ1-2; unclear D gene. V was pared by 2 bases and J by 0 bases, with 10 bases between. The length of the CDR3 is 15 residues. From germline, CDR1 is LGHDT and CDR2 YNNKEL (reference sequence).

CDR3 nucleotide sequence: TGTGCCGGCTTAGGACATGGAGGTTTCTATGGCTACACCTTC. Its protein is CAGLGHGGFYGYTF. The rearrangement uses TRBV30 and TRBJ1-2, with TRBD1 as a possible D gene (5 bases). V gave up 8 bases and J gave up 4 bases, with 20 bases separating them. Germline CDR1 GTSNPN, CDR2 SVGIG (reference sequence). The CDR3 loop spans 14 amino acids.

This clone appeared a single time. The rearrangement links TRBV3-1 (or the pseudogene TRBV3-2) to TRBJ1-4; TRBD1 might be the D (5 bases). Germline CDR1 is LGHDT and CDR2 is YNNKEL (reference sequence). Deletions cut 1 base from V and 2 bases from J, with 8 bases between. The CDR3 is made up of 15 amino acids. The CDR3 spells CASSQVWGTNEKLFF. CDR3 DNA sequence: TGTGCCAGCAGCCAAGTGTGGGGGACTAATGAAAAACTGTTTTTT.

The genes are TRBV19 and TRBJ1-4; TRBD1 might be the D (6 bases). Germline CDR1 is LNHDA and CDR2 is SQIVND (reference sequence). The length of the CDR3 is 16 residues. Between the trimmed V and J ends, which lost 5 bases and 0 bases, there was a span of 13 bases. The CDR3, as DNA: TGTGCCAGTAGTGGACAGCCGTATGCAACTAATGAAAAACTGTTTTTT. It translates to CASSGQPYATNEKLFF.

In nucleotides, the CDR3 is TGTGCCAGCACCAGACAGGGATTCGGCGGGAGGGCGAACACCGGGGAGCTGTTTTTT. Translated, it gives CASTRQGFGGRANTGELFF. The chain joins TRBV6-4 to TRBJ2-2, with 9 bases matching TRBD2. V lost 7 bases, J lost 0 bases, and 15 bases stayed unmatched. There are 19 residues in the CDR3. Germline V gene lookup returns CDR1 MRHNA and CDR2 SNTAGT.

The chain links TRBV2 to TRBJ1-4; perhaps TRBD1 as D (6 bases). CDR3 size: 16 residues. Trimming removed 5 bases from V and 0 bases from J, with 13 bases in between. Germline CDR1 SNHLY, CDR2 FYNNEI. Here the CDR3 reads CASSPTGFATNEKLFF. The CDR3 DNA reads as TGTGCCAGCAGTCCGACAGGTTTTGCAACTAATGAAAAACTGTTTTTT.

The CDR3 DNA reads as TGCGCCAGCAGCTTGGGCGGCGGGAACACTGAAGCTTTCTTT. Amino acid sequence: CASSLGGGNTEAFF. This chain links TRBV5-1 with TRBJ1-1, with D unresolved. The V end lost 0 bases, the J end lost 1 base, and 7 bases lay between the germline ends. CDR1 is SGHRS and CDR2 is YFSETQ in the germline V gene. The CDR3 consists of 14 residues. The full variable domain, completed using reference TRBV5-1 and TRBJ1-1, is KAGVTQTPRYLIKTRGQQVTLSCSPISGHRSVSWYQQTPGQGLQFLFEYFSETQRNKGNFPGRFSGRQFSNSRSEMNVSTLELGDSALYLCASSLGGGNTEAFFGQGTRLTVV.

This clone was detected a few times. The V gene is TRBV7-2, the J gene TRBJ2-7; 8 bases are a match to TRBD2. Trimming at V came to 2 bases and at J to 0 bases, leaving 6 bases not matched to a gene. CDR1 and CDR2 from the germline V gene are SGHTA and FQGNSA. The CDR3 extends over 16 amino acids. CDR3 sequence reads: CASSLYARGDSYEQYF. The CDR3, as DNA: TGTGCCAGCAGCTTATATGCGCGGGGGGACTCCTACGAGCAGTACTTC.

The chain has TRBV14 and TRBJ2-7, with 8 bases aligning to TRBD2. V dropped 2 bases and J dropped 1; count of bases not matched to a gene: 4. Germline CDR1 reads SGHDN; CDR2 reads FVKESK. This CDR3 region has 15 residues. The CDR3 sequence: CASSQNSGTSYEQYF. The CDR3 nucleotides are TGTGCCAGCAGCCAAAATAGCGGGACTTCCTACGAGCAGTACTTC.

The chain couples TRBV5-1 to TRBJ2-3; 10 bases are a match to TRBD1. The CDR3 totals 16 residues. V dropped 4 bases and J dropped 0; count of bases not matched to a gene: 5. Germline V CDR1 and CDR2: SGHRS, YFSETQ. The CDR3 loop reads CASSQGGQGSTDTQYF. CDR3 DNA: TGCGCCAGCAGCCAGGGGGGACAGGGGAGCACAGATACGCAGTATTTT.

The sample holds one count of this clone. The genes are TRBV11-2 and TRBJ2-5; tentatively, D is TRBD1 or TRBD2 (5 bases each). Trimming took 5 bases from V and 4 from J, leaving 14 bases between them. The CDR3 is 14 residues long. Germline-derived CDR1 and CDR2 are SGHAT and FQNNGV. CDR3 nucleotide sequence: TGTGCCAGCAGCCACTCAGGGAGAGGAGAGACCCAGTACTTC. Protein product: CASSHSGRGETQYF.

V usage is TRBV11-2 and J usage is TRBJ2-1; D not resolved. V was clipped by 10 bases and J by 1 base, with 11 bases between them. CDR3 length equals 13 residues. Germline V CDR1 and CDR2: SGHAT, FQNNGV. CDR3 protein: CATRGRSYNEQFF. The CDR3 nucleotides read TGTGCCACCCGAGGAAGGTCCTACAATGAGCAGTTCTTC. The whole variable domain, filled in from reference TRBV11-2 and TRBJ2-1, reads EAGVAQSPRYKIIEKRQSVAFWCNPISGHATLYWYQQILGQGPKLLIQFQNNGVVDDSQLPKDRFSAERLKGVDSTLKIQPAKLEDSAVYLCATRGRSYNEQFFGPGTRLTVL.

The gene calls are TRBV7-2 and TRBJ2-7; 7 nucleotides line up with TRBD2. The CDR3 covers 14 residues. J gave up 6 bases and V 3 bases, and 8 bases lay outside the gene matches. Per the germline V gene, CDR1 is SGHTA and CDR2 is FQGNSA. CDR3 region: CASSLGGPSSEQYF. The DNA for the CDR3 is TGTGCCAGCAGCTTGGGAGGGCCCTCGTCCGAGCAGTACTTC.

With respect to this clone: Other DNA sequences in this sample translate to the same CDR3. The chain is built from TRBV6-5 and TRBJ1-3; D is uncertain. V was shortened by 6 bases and J by 4 bases, with 7 bases between the two germline ends. CDR3 length: 12 residues. The germline V gene has CDR1 MNHEY and CDR2 SVGAGI. The CDR3: CASSRPGNTIYF. The CDR3 region has the DNA TGTGCCAGCAGCCGGCCGGGAAACACCATATATTTT.

This chain connects TRBV4-1 to TRBJ2-7, with D possibly TRBD1 on 5 matching bases. Germline lookup yields CDR1 MGHRA and CDR2 YSYEKL. Trimming left V 0 bases short and J 6 bases short, with 15 bases between. CDR3 length equals 15 residues. The DNA for the CDR3 is TGCGCCAGCAGCCAAGATTCGGTGGGGCGCGGCGAGCAGTACTTC. Amino acid sequence: CASSQDSVGRGEQYF.

The V call is TRBV10-3, the J call TRBJ2-7; D perhaps matches TRBD1 (5 bases). The CDR3 is made up of 14 amino acids. Trimming took 4 bases from V and 0 from J, leaving 10 bases between them. Germline V gene data show CDR1 as ENHRY and CDR2 as SYGVKD. CDR3 DNA sequence: TGTGCCATCAGTGTGTTGGACAACTCCTACGAGCAGTACTTC. As protein: CAISVLDNSYEQYF.

J is TRBJ2-3 and V is TRBV5-1, with TRBD1 identical over 7 bases. The CDR3 loop spans 16 amino acids. V was pared by 0 bases and J by 5 bases, with 9 bases of the junction left unmatched. Germline V gene sequence: CDR1 SGHRS, CDR2 YFSETQ. The CDR3 here is CASSLGGGSWVDTQYF. CDR3 coding DNA: TGCGCCAGCAGCTTGGGAGGGGGCTCTTGGGTAGATACGCAGTATTTT.

V usage is TRBV7-6 and J usage is TRBJ1-6; no firm D call. Germline V CDR1 and CDR2: SGHVS, FNYEAQ. The V and J ends lost 0 bases and 10 bases respectively, with 7 bases between them. This CDR3 has 13 residues. This CDR3 is CASSLASSSPLHF. The CDR3 nucleotides read TGTGCCAGCAGCTTAGCTTCCAGCTCACCCCTCCACTTT.

The chain uses TRBV18 and TRBJ2-3; 10 positions agree with TRBD2. Germline CDR1 is KGHSH and CDR2 is LQKENI. The V segment lost 1 base and the J segment 2 bases; nucleotides outside the gene matches: 3. This CDR3 contains 16 residues. CDR3 coding DNA: TGTGCCAGCTCACCACTAGCGGGAGGTTTCACAGATACGCAGTATTTT. This codes for CASSPLAGGFTDTQYF.

This sequence joins TRBV7-9 and TRBJ1-1; D is unresolved. The CDR3 loop spans 14 amino acids. The V end lost 5 bases, the J end lost 10 bases, and 20 bases lay between the germline ends. Germline V gene sequence: CDR1 SEHNR, CDR2 FQNEAQ (reference sequence). CDR3 DNA: TGTGCCAGCAGCCCCCCGGTTTTCGCCGGCGGAGCTTTCTTT. Translating gives CASSPPVFAGGAFF. The variable domain in full, completed from reference TRBV7-9 and TRBJ1-1, reads DTGVSQNPRHKITKRGQNVTFRCDPISEHNRLYWYRQTLGQGPEFLTYFQNEAQLEKSRLLSDRFSAERPKGSFSTLEIQRTEQGDSAMYLCASSPPVFAGGAFFGQGTRLTVV.

This clone was found once. The chain combines TRBV5-6 with TRBJ2-7, with D possibly TRBD2 on 5 matching bases. The CDR3 totals 16 residues. Germline assignment: CDR1 SGHDT and CDR2 YYEEEE. Trimming shortened V by 5 bases and J by 2 bases, and 20 bases separated the two germline ends. This chain's CDR3 is CASRFGGPQTTYEQYF. The CDR3 coding sequence is TGTGCCAGCAGGTTTGGAGGCCCTCAAACCACCTACGAGCAGTACTTC.